This TCR beta chain was documented in a study of T cells in Graves' hyperthyroidism and ophthalmopathy. TCR beta CDR3 sequences were amplified from RNA transcripts. The TCR CDR3 was amplified in a first-round RT-PCR using the HTBI primer set. TCRdb passed the multiplex PCR reads through MiXCR, listing each CDR3 protein once. The sample yields around 380,000 distinct CDR3 sequences, about 13% seen once. General observations from the study: Among thyroid clonotypes expanded above 0.001, most also appeared in blood. A model of 13 V-J pairs discriminated ophthalmopathy from stable hyperthyroidism.

Fresh 10 ml peripheral blood yielded PBMCs. The germline V gene encodes CDR1 GTSNPN and CDR2 SVGIG (reference sequence). This CDR3 has 13 residues. The table lists this clonotype with a count of one. Its antigen remains unidentified. A much more abundant neighbour one base away suggests this may be a read error. This TCR derives from a man aged 25-40 years with Graves' hyperthyroidism that later progressed to Graves' ophthalmopathy. The source material was blood. This chain connects TRBV30 to TRBJ2-3; a weak D match, TRBD1 (6 bases). CDR3 amino acids: CAWSGIRTDRQYF. The CDR3 region has the DNA TGTGCCTGGAGTGGGATAAGGACAGATAGGCAGTATTTT.